A single sample gave rise to the 5 T cell receptor beta chains below, sequenced in a study of identical twins. TCRdb processed the 5' RACE reads anew with MiXCR; each CDR3 protein has one entry. The table shows around 690,000 distinct CDR3 sequences, with about 20% occurring only once. This sample was shared with a second study, whose subject was T cells expressing NK-cell markers.

The sample consisted of PBMCs. These receptors all stem from a woman between 18 and 29 years old in good health.

This chain joins TRBV9 and TRBJ2-1, with TRBD1 identical over 8 bases. V lost 0 bases to trimming and J lost 7 bases; unmatched junction nucleotides: 6. The CDR3 has 15 amino acids. The germline CDR1 and CDR2 sequences are SGDLS and YYNGEE. CDR3 coding DNA: TGTGCCAGCAGCGTAGGAGGCAACAGGGGGAATGAGCAGTTCTTC. Translated, it gives CASSVGGNRGNEQFF.

This clonotype was seen many times. The rearrangement uses TRBV24-1 and TRBJ2-5; no clear D. CDR1 KGHDR and CDR2 SFDVKD come from the germline V gene. Trimming removed 4 bases at V and 10 bases at J, with 9 bases between. The CDR3 is 11 residues long. In DNA, the CDR3 is TGTGCCACCAGTGACCTCCGAGACCAGTACTTC. It translates to CATSDLRDQYF.

A few counts support this clonotype. The chain joins TRBV6-2 or TRBV6-3 to TRBJ2-7; 11 bases are shared with TRBD2. The CDR3 loop spans 15 amino acids. V gave up 6 bases and J gave up 0 bases; unmatched junction bases: 4. Germline-derived CDR1 and CDR2 are MNHEY and SVGEGT. CDR3 in DNA: TGTGCCAGCAGCCCGACTAGCGGGAACTCCTACGAGCAGTACTTC. This sequence encodes CASSPTSGNSYEQYF.

Only a few counts were recorded for this clonotype. This rearrangement joins TRBV6-1 to TRBJ1-2; 9 positions match TRBD1. This CDR3 spans 15 amino acids. After removal of 5 bases from V and 3 bases from J, the junction contained 7 bases not matched to a gene. Looked up from germline, CDR1 is MNHNS and CDR2 is SASEGT. CDR3 nucleotides: TGTGCCAGCAGTCAGACAGGGGGGGTGGACTATGGCTACACCTTC. Encoded protein: CASSQTGGVDYGYTF.

This clonotype has only a few counts. This chain joins TRBV5-5 and TRBJ2-3; D ambiguous. Germline V gives CDR1 SGHKS, CDR2 YYEKEE (reference sequence). The length of the CDR3 is 14 residues. Trimming left V 0 bases short and J 2 bases short, with 7 bases between. The CDR3 DNA follows: TGTGCCAGCAGCTTGGACATGACCACAGATACGCAGTATTTT. Amino acids: CASSLDMTTDTQYF. Full variable domain (rest looked up from reference TRBV5-5 and TRBJ2-3): DAGVTQSPTHLIKTRGQQVTLRCSPISGHKSVSWYQQVLGQGPQFIFQYYEKEERGRGNFPDRFSARQFPNYSSELNVNALLLGDSALYLCASSLDMTTDTQYFGPGTRLTVL.